This T cell receptor (beta chain) was sequenced during a study of T cell responses to AZD1222 COVID-19 vaccine. The CDR3 is 14 residues long. V was cut by 7 bases and J by 1 base, with 11 bases left in between. CDR1 is SGHNT, CDR2 YYREEE, per germline (reference sequence). Note on this clone: Its target is not known.

Profiling relied on immunoSEQ multiplex PCR, and the TCRdb table lists in-frame clones only, not all of them. Here the sample spans about 66,000 clones, 79% being singletons. Study-level points and caveats: Among vaccine-associated CD4 TCRs, coverage spanned spike, with dominance at 160-218 and 743-854. Receipt of two AZD1222 doses was followed by a rise in Spike-specific TCR breadth and depth. Samples come after the peak T cell response, not at day 14.

Sequencing was performed on peripheral blood, taken on day 0 of MenACWY control vaccination. The chain couples TRBV5-4 to TRBJ2-2; tentatively, D is TRBD1 (6 bases). This receptor was identified in an adult in good health. The CDR3: CASSRDKNTGELFF. DNA for the CDR3: TGTGCCAGCTCCCGGGACAAGAACACCGGGGAGCTGTTTTTT.